Listed below are T cell receptor beta chains from one sample, sequenced in a study of chemoradiotherapy in HPV16-positive cancers. Profiled with immunoSEQ multiplex PCR; TCRdb holds only in-frame clones, not every one. The sample holds some 12,000 clones, 75% to 80% seen once. This material was acquired from a patient who underwent chemoradiotherapy. Receptor source: a human donor with HPV-associated anogenital cancer. Both conserved end residues are trimmed from each CDR3. The order of the fields is V gene, CDR3 protein.

V: TRBV9; CDR3: ASSVDGTDYEQY
V: TRBV6-5; CDR3: ASSYSMGRANTEAF
V: TRBV16; CDR3: ASSRDRAYNSPLH
V: TRBV7-2; CDR3: ASSLEGQGVGYT
V: TRBV7-2; CDR3: ASSSEVGSGNTIY
V: TRBV9; CDR3: ASSKDGTAVREKLF
V: TRBV7-7; CDR3: ASSLAGNTGELF
V: TRBV28; CDR3: ASIRGVEAF
V: TRBV5-6; CDR3: ASSFPGRPGTEAF
V: TRBV30; CDR3: AWSAKIGVTDTQY
V: TRBV9; CDR3: ASSGSGGAADTQY
V: TRBV7-7; CDR3: ASSRGQHYEQY
V: TRBV7-2; CDR3: ASSLQRGPNYEQY
V: TRBV7-9; CDR3: ASSLEVGATDTEAF
V: TRBV10-2; CDR3: ASSQGSQPQH
V: TRBV27; CDR3: ASSPNRDRVQPQH
V: TRBV11-2; CDR3: ASSRGGGSFEQY
V: TRBV5-6; CDR3: ASSLGLAEQETQY
V: TRBV18; CDR3: ASSGPGTGDNSPLH
V: TRBV5-1; CDR3: ASSLGAGTHTYNEQF
V: TRBV5-4; CDR3: ASSSGVLSSTDTQY
V: TRBV5-1; CDR3: ASSLNRFYEQY
V: TRBV30; CDR3: AANRGQNYGYT
V: TRBV6-6; CDR3: ASTRDLVSIQY
V: TRBV5-4; CDR3: ASSLGGPLSTDTQY
V: TRBV7-2; CDR3: ASSLDPGKQETQY
V: TRBV19; CDR3: ASSALAGGISSYNEQF
V: TRBV10-2; CDR3: ASSTGQPFQGYT
V: TRBV19; CDR3: ASSIGASLAGGYQF
V: TRBV7-9; CDR3: ASSSLRDANYGYT
V: TRBV9; CDR3: ASSVAQGFRGYT
V: TRBV2; CDR3: ASSMAVDEEKLF
V: TRBV6-6; CDR3: ASDLPGTYSEAF
V: TRBV29-1; CDR3: SVVGADTQY
V: TRBV6-1; CDR3: ASSETIGNTIY
V: TRBV4-1; CDR3: ASSPLVQVQGPSYNEQF
V: TRBV6-6; CDR3: ASQFTGSPLH
V: TRBV16; CDR3: ASSPRTGYSPLH
V: TRBV19; CDR3: ASSIDFGTVNTEAF
V: TRBV7-2; CDR3: ASSLQGYTGELF
V: TRBV25-1; CDR3: ASSEYAQGTEQY
V: TRBV18; CDR3: ASSPAFSYEQY
V: TRBV10-3; CDR3: AISESILGTDTQY
V: TRBV27; CDR3: ASSPGPDYGYT
V: TRBV7-9; CDR3: ASSLVRTATREETQY
V: TRBV6-1; CDR3: ASAQLQYGYT
V: TRBV5-4; CDR3: ASSLRNSGNTIY
V: TRBV9; CDR3: ASSPSSGRSYEQY
V: TRBV30; CDR3: AWSRRFGDGDNSPLH
V: TRBV28; CDR3: ASSFGIANTGELF
V: TRBV9; CDR3: ASSQPPGQSTDTQY
V: TRBV18; CDR3: ASSETRGETSGNTIY
V: TRBV5-4; CDR3: ASSPGTGELF